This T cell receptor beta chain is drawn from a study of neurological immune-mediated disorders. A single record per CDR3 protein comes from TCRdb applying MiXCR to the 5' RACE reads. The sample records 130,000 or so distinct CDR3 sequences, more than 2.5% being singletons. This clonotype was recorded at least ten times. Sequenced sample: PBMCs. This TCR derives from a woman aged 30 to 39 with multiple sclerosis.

CDR3 sequence (DNA): TGTGCCAGCAGCTCCACAGGGTCCACCGGGGAGCTGTTTTTT. It specifies CASSSTGSTGELFF. The J gene is TRBJ2-2, the V gene TRBV7-2, with TRBD1 as a possible D gene (6 bases). CDR1 and CDR2 from the germline V gene are SGHTA and FQGNSA. This CDR3 comprises 14 residues. The V end was cut by 4 bases, the J end by 4 bases, with 10 bases between.